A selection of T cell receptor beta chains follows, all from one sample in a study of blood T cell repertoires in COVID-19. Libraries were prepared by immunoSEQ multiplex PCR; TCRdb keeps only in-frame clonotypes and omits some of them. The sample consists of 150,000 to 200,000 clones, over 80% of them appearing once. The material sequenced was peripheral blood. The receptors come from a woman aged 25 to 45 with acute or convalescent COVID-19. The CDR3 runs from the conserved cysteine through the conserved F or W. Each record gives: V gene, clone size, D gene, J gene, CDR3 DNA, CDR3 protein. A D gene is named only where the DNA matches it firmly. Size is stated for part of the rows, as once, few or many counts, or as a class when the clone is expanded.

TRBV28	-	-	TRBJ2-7	TGTGCCAGCAGTTCTATGCCCCACGAGCAGTACTTC	CASSSMPHEQYF
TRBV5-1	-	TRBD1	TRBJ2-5	TGCGCCAGCAAACCGGGACAGCCAAACCAAGAGACCCAGTACTTC	CASKPGQPNQETQYF
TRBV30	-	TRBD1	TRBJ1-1	TGTGCCTGGAGGGCTATTCGACAGGGGACGGCTTTCTTT	CAWRAIRQGTAFF
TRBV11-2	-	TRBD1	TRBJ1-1	TGTGCCAGCAGCTTATCCGGGACAGGGGCGACTGAAGCTTTCTTT	CASSLSGTGATEAFF
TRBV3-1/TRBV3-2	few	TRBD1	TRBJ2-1	TGTGCCAGCAGCCGAACCGTTGACAGGGGGCGAGAGCAGTTCTTC	CASSRTVDRGREQFF
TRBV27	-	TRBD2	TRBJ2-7	TGTGCCAGCAGAGTAGCGGGAGGTATTCGCGAGCAGTACTTC	CASRVAGGIREQYF
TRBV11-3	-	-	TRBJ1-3	TGTGCCAGCAGCAGAGGGACTGGAAACACCATATATTTT	CASSRGTGNTIYF
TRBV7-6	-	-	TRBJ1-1	TGTGCCAGCAGCTTATTAGTGAACACTGAAGCTTTCTTT	CASSLLVNTEAFF
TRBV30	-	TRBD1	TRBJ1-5	TGTGCCTGGGGACAGGGCAATCAGCCCCAGCATTTT	CAWGQGNQPQHF
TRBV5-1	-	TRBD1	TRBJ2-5	TGCGCCAGCAGCTTAGAAGGGACAGGGTGGGGACAAGAGACCCAGTACTTC	CASSLEGTGWGQETQYF
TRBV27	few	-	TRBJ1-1	TGTGCCAGCAGTTTTTTGTCCCCCGGGATGGACACTGAAGCTTTCTTT	CASSFLSPGMDTEAFF
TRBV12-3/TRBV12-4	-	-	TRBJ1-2	TGTGCCAGCAGTTTCGGGGACTATGGCTACACCTTC	CASSFGDYGYTF
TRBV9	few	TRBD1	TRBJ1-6	TGTGCCAGCAGCGAAGGGGGCCTTCCAAATTCACCCCTCCACTTT	CASSEGGLPNSPLHF
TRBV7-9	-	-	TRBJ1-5	TGTGCCAGCAGCCGCGGAGGGGTGAGTCAGCCCCAGCATTTT	CASSRGGVSQPQHF
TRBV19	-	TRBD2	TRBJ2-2	TGTGCCAGTAGTCATATCGGACTAGCGGGGGGGCAAAGCGGGGAGCTGTTTTTT	CASSHIGLAGGQSGELFF
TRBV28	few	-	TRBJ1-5	TGTGCCAGCAGAACCAGGGCTAGCAATCAGCCCCAGCATTTT	CASRTRASNQPQHF
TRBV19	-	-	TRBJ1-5	TGTGCCAGTAGGCGGGACCCCCAGGGGCCCCAGCATTTT	CASRRDPQGPQHF
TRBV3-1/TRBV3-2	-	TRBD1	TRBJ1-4	TGTGCCAGCAGCCAAGGCATGACAGGGATCGGTGAAAAACTGTTTTTT	CASSQGMTGIGEKLFF
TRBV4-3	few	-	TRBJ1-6	TGCGCCAGCAGCCAAAACCCGAGCCATAGTTCACCCCTCCACTTT	CASSQNPSHSSPLHF
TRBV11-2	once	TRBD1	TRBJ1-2	TGTGCCAGCAGCCTACGGGACAGCTATGGCTACACCTTC	CASSLRDSYGYTF
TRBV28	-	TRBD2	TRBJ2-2	TGTGCCAGCAGTCCCCCTAGCGGGAGGACTACGAGAAACACCGGGGAGCTGTTTTTT	CASSPPSGRTTRNTGELFF
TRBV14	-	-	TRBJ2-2	TGTGCCAGCAGCCAAGATTTGGCAGGGGCGAACACCGGGGAGCTGTTTTTT	CASSQDLAGANTGELFF
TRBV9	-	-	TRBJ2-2	TGTGCCAGCAGCGTGTCGCCGGGACTCCTCACCGGGGAGCTGTTTTTT	CASSVSPGLLTGELFF
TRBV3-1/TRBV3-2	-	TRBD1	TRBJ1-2	TGTGCCAGCAGCCAACACGACAGGGACTATGGCTACACCTTC	CASSQHDRDYGYTF